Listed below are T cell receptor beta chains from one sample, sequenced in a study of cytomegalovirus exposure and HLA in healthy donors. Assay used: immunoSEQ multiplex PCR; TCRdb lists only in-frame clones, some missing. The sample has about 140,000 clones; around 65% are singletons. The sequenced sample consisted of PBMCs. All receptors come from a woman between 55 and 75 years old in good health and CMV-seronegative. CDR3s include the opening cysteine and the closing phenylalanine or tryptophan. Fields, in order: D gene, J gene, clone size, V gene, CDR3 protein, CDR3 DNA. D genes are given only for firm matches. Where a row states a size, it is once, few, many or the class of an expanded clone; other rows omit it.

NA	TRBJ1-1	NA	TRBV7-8	CASSLRAGSPTEAFF	TGTGCCAGCAGCTTACGGGCAGGGTCGCCCACTGAAGCTTTCTTT
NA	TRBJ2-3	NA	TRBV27	CASSLSSGSTDTQYF	TGTGCCAGCAGTTTAAGTTCAGGTTCCACAGATACGCAGTATTTT
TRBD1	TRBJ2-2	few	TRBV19	CASSGQGLTAGELFF	TGTGCCAGTAGTGGACAGGGGCTAACCGCCGGGGAGCTGTTTTTT
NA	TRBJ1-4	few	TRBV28	CASSTDEKLFF	TGTGCCAGCAGTACGGATGAAAAACTGTTTTTT
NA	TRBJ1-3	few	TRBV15	CATSSLGAGNTIYF	TGTGCCACCAGCAGTCTGGGAGCTGGAAACACCATATATTTT
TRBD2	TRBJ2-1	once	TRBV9	CASSVGSSGTHNEQFF	TGTGCCAGCAGCGTAGGTTCTAGCGGGACCCACAATGAGCAGTTCTTC
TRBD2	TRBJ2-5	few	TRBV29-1	CSVATSGDRGYF	TGCAGCGTTGCGACTAGCGGGGACCGAGGGTACTTC
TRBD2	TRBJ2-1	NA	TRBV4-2	CASSVSGRVHNEQFF	TGTGCCAGCAGCGTCAGCGGGAGGGTACACAATGAGCAGTTCTTC
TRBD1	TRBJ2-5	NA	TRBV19	CASSSSGQGWLGQETQYF	TGTGCCAGTAGTTCTTCGGGACAGGGCTGGTTGGGCCAAGAGACCCAGTACTTC
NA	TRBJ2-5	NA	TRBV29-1	CSVRVIALGETQYF	TGCAGCGTTCGGGTCATTGCGTTGGGTGAGACCCAGTACTTC
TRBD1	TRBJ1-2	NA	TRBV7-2	CASSLTPGQGFGYTF	TGTGCCAGCAGCCTAACGCCGGGACAGGGTTTTGGCTACACCTTC
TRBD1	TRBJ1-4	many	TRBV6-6	CASRLQGGGEKLFF	TGTGCCAGCCGCCTTCAGGGGGGAGGTGAAAAACTGTTTTTT
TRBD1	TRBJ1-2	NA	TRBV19	CATKRSADRADYGYTF	TGTGCCACTAAAAGGTCCGCCGACAGGGCCGACTATGGCTACACCTTC
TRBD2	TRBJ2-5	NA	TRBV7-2	CASSLMSGGALETQYF	TGTGCCAGCAGCTTAATGAGCGGGGGGGCTCTTGAGACCCAGTACTTC
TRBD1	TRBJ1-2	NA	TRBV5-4	CASSSGTGGYGYTF	TGTGCCAGCAGCTCCGGGACAGGGGGCTATGGCTACACCTTC
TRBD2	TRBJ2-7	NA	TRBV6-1	CASSEWGAGVLYEQYF	TGTGCCAGCAGTGAATGGGGAGCGGGAGTTTTATACGAGCAGTACTTC
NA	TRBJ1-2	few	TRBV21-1	CASSHLTRQGERACYGYTF	TGTGCCAGCAGCCATCTCACCCGACAGGGGGAAAGGGCTTGCTATGGCTACACCTTC
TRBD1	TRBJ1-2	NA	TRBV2	CASSGLRDRERALTF	TGTGCCAGCAGTGGTTTAAGGGACAGGGAAAGGGCCCTGACCTTC
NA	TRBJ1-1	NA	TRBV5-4	CASSLVLGENTEAFF	TGTGCCAGCAGCTTGGTATTAGGAGAGAACACTGAAGCTTTCTTT
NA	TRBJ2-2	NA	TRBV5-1	CASSLDRSGELFF	TGCGCCAGCAGCTTGGATAGATCCGGGGAGCTGTTTTTT
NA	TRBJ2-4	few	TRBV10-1	CASSEPKTGVENIQYF	TGCGCCAGCAGTGAGCCCAAGACGGGGGTGGAAAACATTCAGTACTTC
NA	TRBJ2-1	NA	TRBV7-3	CASSPSSYNEQFF	TGTGCCAGCAGCCCCAGCTCCTACAATGAGCAGTTCTTC
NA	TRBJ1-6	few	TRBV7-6	CASSLAQGNSPLHF	TGTGCCAGCAGCTTAGCTCAGGGGAATTCACCCCTCCACTTT
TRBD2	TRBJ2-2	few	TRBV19	CASSMGTSGMGRITGELFF	TGTGCCAGTAGTATGGGGACTAGCGGGATGGGTCGTATCACCGGGGAGCTGTTTTTT
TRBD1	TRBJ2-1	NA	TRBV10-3	CAISASPGGADNEQFF	TGTGCCATCAGTGCGTCCCCAGGGGGCGCGGACAATGAGCAGTTCTTC
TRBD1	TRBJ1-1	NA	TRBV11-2	CASSRRQGATTEAFF	TGTGCCAGCAGCCGCCGACAGGGGGCGACCACTGAAGCTTTCTTT
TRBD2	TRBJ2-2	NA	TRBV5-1	CASSPLAGGPGELFF	TGCGCCAGCAGCCCGCTAGCGGGGGGGCCCGGGGAGCTGTTTTTT
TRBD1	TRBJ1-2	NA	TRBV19	CASSGQGWVLYGYTF	TGTGCCAGTTCGGGACAGGGATGGGTCCTCTATGGCTACACCTTC
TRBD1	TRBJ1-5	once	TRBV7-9	CSSSLGTGDARGRNQPQHF	TGTTCCAGCAGCTTGGGGACAGGGGATGCCCGGGGCCGGAATCAGCCCCAGCATTTT
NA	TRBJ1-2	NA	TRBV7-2	CASSRPGFHGYTF	TGTGCCAGCAGCCGTCCGGGTTTTCATGGCTACACCTTC
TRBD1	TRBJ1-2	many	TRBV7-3	CASSPTGARGYGYTF	TGTGCCAGCAGTCCGACAGGGGCCAGGGGCTATGGCTACACCTTC
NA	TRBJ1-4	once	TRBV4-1	CASSQEGGGDEKLFF	TGCGCCAGCAGCCAAGAAGGGGGTGGTGATGAAAAACTGTTTTTT
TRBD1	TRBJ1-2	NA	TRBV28	CASSLGQGRWGYTF	TGTGCCAGCAGTTTAGGACAGGGGCGCTGGGGCTACACCTTC
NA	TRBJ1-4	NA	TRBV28	CASSPPLGQRDEKLFF	TGTGCCAGCAGTCCCCCTTTGGGACAACGAGATGAAAAACTGTTTTTT
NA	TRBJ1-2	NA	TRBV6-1	CASTGLYGYTF	TGTGCCAGCACCGGACTATATGGCTACACCTTC
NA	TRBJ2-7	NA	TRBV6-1	CASSEWESEQYF	TGTGCCAGCAGTGAATGGGAGTCCGAGCAGTACTTC
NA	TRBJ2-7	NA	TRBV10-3	CAISESLWTAAEQYF	TGTGCCATCAGTGAGTCTCTGTGGACAGCGGCCGAGCAGTACTTC
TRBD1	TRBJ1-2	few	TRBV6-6	CASSKGQGLGGYTF	TGTGCCAGCAGTAAGGGACAGGGGTTAGGAGGCTACACCTTC
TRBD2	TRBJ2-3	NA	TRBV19	CASSILAGGTTDTQYF	TGTGCCAGTAGTATACTAGCGGGAGGGACCACAGATACGCAGTATTTT
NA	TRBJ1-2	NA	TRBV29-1	CSVLDKKAPYGYTF	TGCAGCGTTCTAGATAAAAAGGCTCCCTATGGCTACACCTTC
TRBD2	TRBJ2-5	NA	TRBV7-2	CASSLVGSGRGETQYF	TGTGCCAGCAGCTTAGTGGGTAGCGGGAGAGGAGAGACCCAGTACTTC